This passage covers 16 T cell receptor beta chains from one sample sequenced in a study of naive and memory T cell subsets. Both TRBC1 and TRBC2 were covered by a beta constant-region primer of two equimolar oligonucleotides. TCRdb reprocessed the UMI-ligation and nested PCR reads via MiXCR and lists one record per CDR3 protein. The profile shows about 150,000 distinct CDR3 sequences, 17% of them singletons. The specimen sequenced was naive CD4+ T cells from blood. The receptors here all came from a human donor in good health.

The V call is TRBV6-5, the J call TRBJ2-7; D unresolved. There are 13 residues in the CDR3. V was cut by 2 bases and J by 4 bases, with 9 bases left in between. Germline V CDR1 and CDR2: MNHEY, SVGAGI. The CDR3 DNA sequence: TGTGCCAGCAGTTACAATGTGGGGTACGAGCAGTACTTC. The encoded protein is CASSYNVGYEQYF.

The chain recombines TRBV5-1 with TRBJ1-2, with TRBD1 identical over 9 bases. V was clipped by 4 bases and J by 8 bases; unmatched bases: 6. The CDR3 consists of 13 residues. The germline V gene encodes CDR1 SGHRS and CDR2 YFSETQ. The CDR3 is CASSPQGAEGYTF. The DNA for the CDR3 is TGCGCCAGCAGCCCACAGGGGGCGGAGGGCTACACCTTC.

This clonotype was seen ten or more times. The chain is built from TRBV29-1 and TRBJ2-3; the match to TRBD1 covers 9 bases. Germline V gives CDR1 SQVTM, CDR2 ANQGSEA. CDR3 length equals 14 residues. With 6 bases clipped from V and 8 bases from J, the junction kept 12 bases outside the gene matches. In nucleotides, the CDR3 is TGCAGCGTCCACAGGGGGCCCGTTGAGGTTACGCAGTATTTT. It yields the protein CSVHRGPVEVTQYF.

In this sample, this clonotype turned up a few times. The rearrangement uses TRBV14 and TRBJ2-3; D is ambiguous. Germline CDR1 and CDR2: SGHDN and FVKESK. Trimming cost V 1 base and J 1 base, with 6 bases left between them. The CDR3 consists of 14 residues. CDR3 sequence: CASSQVFGTDTQYF. CDR3 in DNA: TGTGCCAGCAGCCAAGTGTTCGGCACAGATACGCAGTATTTT.

The genes are TRBV12-3 or TRBV12-4 and TRBJ2-7; 7 bases agree with TRBD2. The V and J ends lost 8 bases and 3 bases, in that order; junction bases with no gene match: 10. CDR3 length: 14 residues. The CDR3 region is CASALADGDYEQYF. CDR3 coding DNA: TGTGCCAGCGCGCTAGCGGACGGGGACTACGAGCAGTACTTC.

This clonotype was recorded many times. The chain is built from TRBV12-3 or TRBV12-4 and TRBJ1-1, with 7 bases fitting TRBD1. V shed 3 bases and J 8 bases; nucleotides not matched to a gene: 9. This CDR3 has 14 amino acids. The CDR3 DNA reads as TGTGCCAGCAGTTTGGGACAGCCCGCGTCGGAAGCTTTCTTT. As protein: CASSLGQPASEAFF.

This clonotype was counted a few times. This chain links TRBV27 with TRBJ2-1; 8 nucleotides line up with TRBD2. Germline assignment: CDR1 MNHEY and CDR2 SMNVEV (reference sequence). Trimming removed 4 bases from V and 2 bases from J; junction bases left unmatched: 1. The length of the CDR3 is 14 residues. For the CDR3, the DNA is TGTGCCAGCAGTTATAGCGGGGCCTACAATGAGCAGTTCTTC. Protein product: CASSYSGAYNEQFF.

The rearrangement uses TRBV12-3 or TRBV12-4 and TRBJ2-1; 8 bases are shared with TRBD1. This CDR3 comprises 15 residues. The V gene end was trimmed by 4 bases and the J gene end by 4 bases; junction bases not matched to a gene: 6. The CDR3 DNA reads TGTGCCAGCAGTTCCGACAGGGGAGTATACAATGAGCAGTTCTTC. This gives the protein CASSSDRGVYNEQFF.

The chain is built from TRBV20-1 and TRBJ2-7; 9 bases align to TRBD2. J gave up 3 bases and V 0 bases, and 6 bases lay outside the gene matches. The length of the CDR3 is 15 residues. Germline V gives CDR1 DFQATT, CDR2 SNEGSKA (reference sequence). CDR3 sequence reads: CSAREQGSGSYEQYF. DNA of the CDR3: TGCAGTGCTAGAGAGCAAGGTAGCGGGAGCTACGAGCAGTACTTC.

This clonotype turned up a few times. The V call is TRBV20-1, the J call TRBJ1-1; a possible D gene is TRBD1 (5 bases). Germline V gene sequence: CDR1 DFQATT, CDR2 SNEGSKA (reference sequence). V lost 0 bases, J lost 4 bases, and 15 bases lay in between. The length of the CDR3 is 15 residues. CDR3 in DNA: TGCAGTGCTAGAGATCCGGCAGGGAGAATCACTGAAGCTTTCTTT. Protein sequence: CSARDPAGRITEAFF.

A remark on this clonotype: Being one base from a much bigger clone, this may be a read error. This chain links TRBV25-1 with TRBJ2-1, with 8 bases matching TRBD1. From germline, CDR1 is MGHDK and CDR2 SYGVNS. The CDR3 is 13 residues long. CDR3 bases: TGTGCCAGCCCGGGACAGGTCAACAATAAGCAGTTCTTC. Its protein is CASPGQVNNKQFF.

This clonotype has more than one count but fewer than ten. The chain couples TRBV5-1 to TRBJ2-5; no clear D. Trimming shortened V by 1 base and J by 3 bases, and 10 bases separated the two germline ends. Germline assignment: CDR1 SGHRS and CDR2 YFSETQ. The CDR3 is made up of 14 amino acids. The CDR3 sequence: CASSLQGVKETQYF. The CDR3 DNA sequence: TGCGCCAGCAGCTTGCAAGGAGTAAAAGAGACCCAGTACTTC.

This chain uses TRBV5-1 with TRBJ2-1; D call uncertain. The germline CDR1 and CDR2 sequences are SGHRS and YFSETQ. The CDR3 contains 13 residues. V dropped 0 bases and J dropped 6 bases, with 7 bases sitting between them. The CDR3 DNA follows: TGCGCCAGCAGCTTGGAAGGTCTCAATGAGCAGTTCTTC. Its protein product is CASSLEGLNEQFF.

The chain couples TRBV10-3 to TRBJ2-5; no clear D. The CDR3 has 13 amino acids. Germline CDR1 and CDR2: ENHRY and SYGVKD. The V gene lost 2 bases and the J gene lost 0 bases, with 4 bases spanning the gap. The CDR3 sequence: CAISEGYQETQYF. The CDR3 DNA reads TGTGCCATCAGTGAGGGCTACCAAGAGACCCAGTACTTC.

The chain recombines TRBV5-6 with TRBJ2-7, with D possibly being TRBD2 (6 bases). Germline lookup yields CDR1 SGHDT and CDR2 YYEEEE. The CDR3 consists of 14 residues. The V gene lost 4 bases and the J gene lost 4 bases, with 15 bases spanning the gap. The CDR3 bases are TGTGCCAGCAGCCTTTCCACTAGCATTTACGAGCAGTACTTC. Translating it yields CASSLSTSIYEQYF.

This clonotype was seen a few times. The V gene is TRBV7-2, the J gene TRBJ1-2; D is undetermined. This CDR3 is 14 amino acids long. The germline CDR1 and CDR2 sequences are SGHTA and FQGNSA. Trimming pared 1 base from V and 7 bases from J, leaving 13 bases between. The CDR3 DNA follows: TGTGCCAGCAGCTTAGGGAATAGAGGTCGTGGCTACACCTTC. It specifies CASSLGNRGRGYTF.